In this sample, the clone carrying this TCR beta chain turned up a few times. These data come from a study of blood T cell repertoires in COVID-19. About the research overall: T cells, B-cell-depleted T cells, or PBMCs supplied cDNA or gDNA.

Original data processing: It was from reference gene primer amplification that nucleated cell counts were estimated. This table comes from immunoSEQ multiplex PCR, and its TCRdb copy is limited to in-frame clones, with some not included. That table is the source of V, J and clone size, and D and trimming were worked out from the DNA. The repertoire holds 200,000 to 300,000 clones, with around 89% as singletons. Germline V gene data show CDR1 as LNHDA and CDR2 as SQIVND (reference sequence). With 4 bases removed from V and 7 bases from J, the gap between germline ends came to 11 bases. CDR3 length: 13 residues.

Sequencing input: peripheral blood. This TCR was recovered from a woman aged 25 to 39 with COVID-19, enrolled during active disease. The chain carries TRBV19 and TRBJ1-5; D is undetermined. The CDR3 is CASSTGVVQPQHF. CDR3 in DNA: TGTGCCAGTAGTACAGGCGTCGTCCAGCCCCAGCATTTT.